Listed below are T cell receptor beta chains from one sample, sequenced in a study of radiotherapy plus CTLA-4 blockade in lung cancer. Profiled with immunoSEQ multiplex PCR; TCRdb holds only in-frame clones, not every one. This sample has roughly 63,000 clones, with under 75% found just once. Here the sequenced sample was peripheral blood, taken from a patient treated with radiotherapy plus ipilimumab. The source is a human donor with non-small cell lung cancer whose response to radiotherapy plus ipilimumab could not be evaluated. The CDR3 runs from the conserved cysteine through the conserved F or W. The D gene is left open where the match is weak. Some rows have no size entry. The others give once, few or many, or a class for an expanded clone.

V gene: TRBV7-3
clone size: NA
J gene: TRBJ2-7
D gene: TRBD1
CDR3 DNA: TGTGCCAGCAGTTCCACCTCCGGACAGGGCTACGAGCAGTACTTC
CDR3 protein: CASSSTSGQGYEQYF

V gene: TRBV11-3
clone size: NA
J gene: TRBJ2-2
D gene: NA
CDR3 DNA: TGTGCCAGCAGCCCCCGGGGGACGAACACCGGGGAGCTGTTTTTT
CDR3 protein: CASSPRGTNTGELFF

V gene: TRBV7-8
clone size: NA
J gene: TRBJ1-3
D gene: TRBD1
CDR3 DNA: TGTGCCAGCAGTCTTACAGGGGCTGGAAACACCATATATTTT
CDR3 protein: CASSLTGAGNTIYF

V gene: TRBV6-5
clone size: NA
J gene: TRBJ2-2
D gene: NA
CDR3 DNA: TGTGCCAGCAGTTGGGGACTCGGGAACACCGGGGAGCTGTTTTTT
CDR3 protein: CASSWGLGNTGELFF

V gene: TRBV5-1
clone size: few
J gene: TRBJ1-1
D gene: NA
CDR3 DNA: TGCGCCAGCAGCTCCAGGGCCAACACTGAAGCTTTCTTT
CDR3 protein: CASSSRANTEAFF

V gene: TRBV5-6
clone size: NA
J gene: TRBJ1-2
D gene: TRBD1
CDR3 DNA: TGTGCCAGCAGCTTGTGGGACAGGGGAGGCGGCTACACCTTC
CDR3 protein: CASSLWDRGGGYTF

V gene: TRBV2
clone size: NA
J gene: TRBJ2-3
D gene: NA
CDR3 DNA: TGTGCCAGCTTTGGTCAGGGCTTGGGAGATACGCAGTATTTT
CDR3 protein: CASFGQGLGDTQYF

V gene: TRBV7-2
clone size: NA
J gene: TRBJ1-6
D gene: NA
CDR3 DNA: TGTGCCAGCAGCTTAGCTTCTGGCGGGGGTAATTCACCCCTCCACTTT
CDR3 protein: CASSLASGGGNSPLHF

V gene: TRBV15
clone size: NA
J gene: TRBJ2-3
D gene: NA
CDR3 DNA: TGTGCCACCAGCAGACCACTGAGCACAGATACGCAGTATTTT
CDR3 protein: CATSRPLSTDTQYF

V gene: TRBV6-6
clone size: NA
J gene: TRBJ1-6
D gene: TRBD1
CDR3 DNA: TGTGCCAGCAGCCTGGACAGGGATTCACCCCTCCACTTT
CDR3 protein: CASSLDRDSPLHF

V gene: TRBV7-2
clone size: NA
J gene: TRBJ1-1
D gene: NA
CDR3 DNA: TGTGCCAGCAGCCCCGACATACGTAAACCTGAAGCTTTCTTT
CDR3 protein: CASSPDIRKPEAFF

V gene: TRBV29-1
clone size: NA
J gene: TRBJ1-2
D gene: NA
CDR3 DNA: TGCAGCGTTGAAGATCTAGGAGGGAAGGGCTACACCTTC
CDR3 protein: CSVEDLGGKGYTF

V gene: TRBV7-8
clone size: NA
J gene: TRBJ2-3
D gene: TRBD2
CDR3 DNA: TGTGCCAGCAGCTTACAGGGACTAGCGGGAGATACGCAGTATTTT
CDR3 protein: CASSLQGLAGDTQYF

V gene: TRBV28
clone size: NA
J gene: TRBJ2-7
D gene: TRBD2
CDR3 DNA: TGTGCCAGCAGTTTCACCCCCTTAGCGGGAGGGCCGGACGAGCAGTACTTC
CDR3 protein: CASSFTPLAGGPDEQYF

V gene: TRBV11-2
clone size: few
J gene: TRBJ1-1
D gene: NA
CDR3 DNA: TGTGCCAGCAGCCCAGGGGTCAACACTGAAGCTTTCTTT
CDR3 protein: CASSPGVNTEAFF

V gene: TRBV5-1
clone size: few
J gene: TRBJ2-3
D gene: TRBD2
CDR3 DNA: TGCGCCAGCAGCTTGGCCCCTAGCGGGGGGGCAGATACGCAGTATTTT
CDR3 protein: CASSLAPSGGADTQYF

V gene: TRBV19
clone size: few
J gene: TRBJ1-6
D gene: TRBD1
CDR3 DNA: TGTGCCAGTAGTGACACAGGGGTGGATAATTCACCCCTCCACTTT
CDR3 protein: CASSDTGVDNSPLHF

V gene: TRBV28
clone size: NA
J gene: TRBJ2-1
D gene: TRBD2
CDR3 DNA: TGTGCCAGCAGTTTAACCGGGACTAGCGGGAGCAATGAGCAGTTCTTC
CDR3 protein: CASSLTGTSGSNEQFF

V gene: TRBV28
clone size: NA
J gene: TRBJ1-2
D gene: TRBD1
CDR3 DNA: TGTGCCAGCAGTGAGACAGGGGGCGTCTTTGACTATGGCTACACCTTC
CDR3 protein: CASSETGGVFDYGYTF

V gene: TRBV5-1
clone size: few
J gene: TRBJ2-1
D gene: TRBD2
CDR3 DNA: TGCGCCAGCAGCCCCCGGACTAGCGGGGACACTTACAATGAGCAGTTCTTC
CDR3 protein: CASSPRTSGDTYNEQFF

V gene: TRBV6-1
clone size: NA
J gene: TRBJ1-5
D gene: TRBD1
CDR3 DNA: TGTGCCAGCAGTGGTCCAGGGGGTGTTGGTAAGAGCAATCAGCCCCAGCATTTT
CDR3 protein: CASSGPGGVGKSNQPQHF

V gene: TRBV11-3
clone size: NA
J gene: TRBJ2-1
D gene: NA
CDR3 DNA: TGTGCCAGCAGCCCGCGGCGAGGGACTTACAATGAGCAGTTCTTC
CDR3 protein: CASSPRRGTYNEQFF

V gene: TRBV12-5
clone size: NA
J gene: TRBJ2-1
D gene: NA
CDR3 DNA: TGTGCTAGTGGTTTGGGAGACAATGAGCAGTTCTTC
CDR3 protein: CASGLGDNEQFF

V gene: TRBV19
clone size: NA
J gene: TRBJ2-2
D gene: NA
CDR3 DNA: TGTGCCAGTAGTCCATACCCGGCTAGCACCGGGGAGCTGTTTTTT
CDR3 protein: CASSPYPASTGELFF

V gene: TRBV5-1
clone size: NA
J gene: TRBJ2-5
D gene: NA
CDR3 DNA: TGCGCCAGCAGCTTGGCCCTGACCGGAGGAAAGGAGACCCAGTACTTC
CDR3 protein: CASSLALTGGKETQYF

V gene: TRBV10-2
clone size: NA
J gene: TRBJ2-7
D gene: NA
CDR3 DNA: TGCGCCAGCAGTGAGCTAGAAATCTACGAGCAGTACTTC
CDR3 protein: CASSELEIYEQYF

V gene: TRBV7-2
clone size: NA
J gene: TRBJ2-7
D gene: TRBD1
CDR3 DNA: TGTGCCAGCAGCCCCCTAGGGACAGGGAATCTCGAGCAGTACTTC
CDR3 protein: CASSPLGTGNLEQYF

V gene: TRBV27
clone size: NA
J gene: TRBJ2-7
D gene: NA
CDR3 DNA: TGTGCCAGCAGCCTACAGGGAGCCTACGAGCAGTACTTC
CDR3 protein: CASSLQGAYEQYF

V gene: TRBV27
clone size: NA
J gene: TRBJ2-5
D gene: TRBD2
CDR3 DNA: TGTGCCAGCAGACCGCCGGGGACTATCCAAGAGGCCCAGTACTTC
CDR3 protein: CASRPPGTIQEAQYF

V gene: TRBV27
clone size: NA
J gene: TRBJ2-4
D gene: NA
CDR3 DNA: TGTGCCAGCAGTCCATACTCAGGGTCCAAAAACATTCAGTACTTC
CDR3 protein: CASSPYSGSKNIQYF

V gene: TRBV28
clone size: many
J gene: TRBJ1-4
D gene: NA
CDR3 DNA: TGTGCCAGCAGTCGACTACAGGGAGGGAATGAAAAACTGTTTTTT
CDR3 protein: CASSRLQGGNEKLFF

V gene: TRBV29-1
clone size: NA
J gene: TRBJ2-3
D gene: TRBD2
CDR3 DNA: TGCAGCGTTGATGAACTAGCGGGGTGGGGTTCGAATACGCAGTATTTT
CDR3 protein: CSVDELAGWGSNTQYF

V gene: TRBV28
clone size: NA
J gene: TRBJ2-2
D gene: NA
CDR3 DNA: TGTGCCAGCAGGGGGAAGACTAGTAGGACCGGGGAGCTGTTTTTT
CDR3 protein: CASRGKTSRTGELFF

V gene: TRBV4-2
clone size: NA
J gene: TRBJ2-7
D gene: NA
CDR3 DNA: TGTGCCAGCAGCCCTCTCGCAGGCTTCTACGAGCAGTACTTC
CDR3 protein: CASSPLAGFYEQYF

V gene: TRBV5-6
clone size: NA
J gene: TRBJ1-1
D gene: NA
CDR3 DNA: TGTGCCAGCAGCGTAACAGGGCGAGAAGCTTTCTTT
CDR3 protein: CASSVTGREAFF

V gene: TRBV7-9
clone size: few
J gene: TRBJ2-1
D gene: TRBD1
CDR3 DNA: TGTGCCAGCAGCTTAGTACAGGGGTTCCACAATGAGCAGTTCTTC
CDR3 protein: CASSLVQGFHNEQFF

V gene: TRBV7-9
clone size: NA
J gene: TRBJ1-5
D gene: NA
CDR3 DNA: TGTGCCAGCAGCTTAGAGGGGGGGGGCGGGAATCAGCCCCAGCATTTT
CDR3 protein: CASSLEGGGGNQPQHF

V gene: TRBV30
clone size: NA
J gene: TRBJ1-3
D gene: NA
CDR3 DNA: TGTGCCTGGAGTGTACAAGGGGTCGAAAACACCATATATTTT
CDR3 protein: CAWSVQGVENTIYF

V gene: TRBV28
clone size: NA
J gene: TRBJ1-1
D gene: TRBD1
CDR3 DNA: TGTGCCAGCAGAAGTGACAGGGATGCTTTCTTT
CDR3 protein: CASRSDRDAFF

V gene: TRBV12-5
clone size: NA
J gene: TRBJ1-2
D gene: NA
CDR3 DNA: TGTGCTAGTGGTTTGGCCTCTAACTATGGCTACACCTTC
CDR3 protein: CASGLASNYGYTF

V gene: TRBV15
clone size: few
J gene: TRBJ1-4
D gene: TRBD1
CDR3 DNA: TGTGCCACCAGCTACGAATCTCCGGGACAGGGGGTGATTTGGGGAAAACTGTTTTTT
CDR3 protein: CATSYESPGQGVIWGKLFF

V gene: TRBV10-3
clone size: NA
J gene: TRBJ2-2
D gene: NA
CDR3 DNA: TGTGCCATCAGTCCGGGAATTAACACCGGGGAGCTGTTTTTT
CDR3 protein: CAISPGINTGELFF

V gene: TRBV4-1
clone size: once
J gene: TRBJ1-6
D gene: NA
CDR3 DNA: TGCGCCAGCAGCCAAGCCAGACGGGAGAATTCACCCCTCCACTTT
CDR3 protein: CASSQARRENSPLHF

V gene: TRBV19
clone size: NA
J gene: TRBJ1-2
D gene: NA
CDR3 DNA: TGTGCCAGTACCCCGACCGCTACAGGGTTTAGGTATGGCTACACCTTC
CDR3 protein: CASTPTATGFRYGYTF

V gene: TRBV11-3
clone size: few
J gene: TRBJ2-7
D gene: NA
CDR3 DNA: TGTGCCAGCAGCTTAGATCCTAGCCGGCCCTACGAGCAGTACTTC
CDR3 protein: CASSLDPSRPYEQYF

V gene: TRBV28
clone size: few
J gene: TRBJ2-1
D gene: NA
CDR3 DNA: TGTGCCAGCAGTCGGATGGGGGCCCCTTACTCCTACAATGAGCAGTTCTTC
CDR3 protein: CASSRMGAPYSYNEQFF

V gene: TRBV28
clone size: once
J gene: TRBJ1-4
D gene: TRBD1
CDR3 DNA: TGTGCCAGCAGGCGGACAGGGTTTGGAGAAAAACTGTTTTTT
CDR3 protein: CASRRTGFGEKLFF

V gene: TRBV7-2
clone size: NA
J gene: TRBJ2-3
D gene: TRBD2
CDR3 DNA: TGTGCCAGCAGCCTCTGGACTAGCGGGGGTTCAGATACGCAGTATTTT
CDR3 protein: CASSLWTSGGSDTQYF

V gene: TRBV29-1
clone size: NA
J gene: TRBJ2-1
D gene: TRBD2
CDR3 DNA: TGCAGCGTTGTGTCTAGCGGGAGAAGTGAGCAGTTCTTC
CDR3 protein: CSVVSSGRSEQFF

V gene: TRBV6-6
clone size: NA
J gene: TRBJ1-5
D gene: NA
CDR3 DNA: TGTGCCAGCAGTTCCGAGGGATCTTCACGGCCCCAGCATTTT
CDR3 protein: CASSSEGSSRPQHF

V gene: TRBV7-2
clone size: NA
J gene: TRBJ2-3
D gene: TRBD2
CDR3 DNA: TGTGCCAGCAGCTTATATAGCGGGGGGGCGGATACGCAGTATTTT
CDR3 protein: CASSLYSGGADTQYF

V gene: TRBV7-2
clone size: NA
J gene: TRBJ2-2
D gene: NA
CDR3 DNA: TGTGCCAGCAGCTTAGATTCAGGTGCCGGCCGGGAGCTGTTTTTT
CDR3 protein: CASSLDSGAGRELFF

V gene: TRBV19
clone size: NA
J gene: TRBJ1-1
D gene: NA
CDR3 DNA: TGTGCCAGTACAAGGACAGATTTTATGAACACTGAAGCTTTCTTT
CDR3 protein: CASTRTDFMNTEAFF